The entry below gives a single T cell receptor (beta chain) sequence along with its context. The sample belongs to a study of T-cell memory formation after mild COVID-19. Via MiXCR, TCRdb re-called the 5' RACE reads, giving one row per CDR3 protein. Found here are about 210,000 distinct CDR3 sequences, about 11% of them singletons; the top ten hold approximately 2.8%. J was trimmed by 7 bases and V by 1 base; bases with no gene match: 3. The CDR3 extends over 14 amino acids. The chain carries TRBV12-3 or TRBV12-4 and TRBJ1-5; 8 bases match TRBD1. Sequencing was carried out using PBMCs or a T cell subset sorted from them (not recorded which). This TCR came from a young man who had mild COVID-19 (a few samples of this study predate the infection). Cell type and time point are not known. The CDR3 loop reads CASSLGTGTQPQHF. DNA for the CDR3: TGTGCCAGCAGTTTAGGGACAGGGACCCAGCCCCAGCATTTT.